This T cell receptor (beta chain) was documented in a study of T cell repertoires in cytomegalovirus infection (dated by TCRdb to 2018 to 2020). With respect to the entire study: Alongside well-studied HLA-B-restricted epitopes, the peptide stimulations were aimed at recently identified HLA-C-restricted CMV epitopes, whose presentation resists viral immunomodulation. The HLA type of each donor mattered for the analysis, because public TCR beta signatures pointed to carriage of CMV infection along with the matching HLA type.

The CDR3 spans 16 residues, from the cysteine through the phenylalanine. Only the CDR3 portion is preserved as DNA: 48 bases, with reading frame beginning at the first base. Trimming removed 5 bases from V and 5 bases from J; the gene matches leave 7 bases unexplained. Sequences SGHTA (CDR1) and FQGNSA (CDR2) are obtained from the germline V gene. Reading the label with the study, this specimen's treatment or condition is: in vitro stimulation with specific CMV peptide epitopes to enrich CMV-specific T cells. Sequencing was carried out with an Illumina HiSeq 1500. Using fastp at Q25 and MiXCR, TCRdb reprocessed the public reads and kept productive beta chains. Rows matching on CDR3 protein sequence are summarized as one entry with the most common DNA and genes. Counted in this sample were over 250,000 distinct CDR3 sequences; 20% to 25% of them appeared once. Under 25% of the sample lies in the top ten.

This clonotype was found many times. Its binding antigen is unknown. Base qualities are not recorded, but no much larger clone differs from it by a single base. Study-wide findings and limitations: In both this cohort and an independent cohort of more than 350 donors, the cumulative frequency of public TCR beta family members distinguished carriers of CMV infection plus the relevant HLA type. The ex vivo response was dominated by HLA-C-restricted CMV-specific TCR beta clonotypes, and the single most frequent clonotype in two of eight donors was supplied by these HLA-C-restricted clonotypes.

The receptor comes from a human donor in good health (CMV status not recorded). Some clones in this sample may be carry-over from other donors' samples. The receptor chain draws on TRBV7-2 and TRBJ2-3; 13 middle bases align to TRBD2. The sample was cultured PBMCs, taken from culture after CMV antigen stimulation. In nucleotide form, the sequence is TGTGCCAGCAGCCGTACTAGCGGGAGGGCCTTAGATACGCAGTATTTT. Translated, this is CASSRTSGRALDTQYF.